This TCR beta chain came from a study of cytomegalovirus exposure and HLA in healthy donors. The PCR had 60 Vbeta and 13 Jbeta primers. Data came from immunoSEQ multiplex PCR; TCRdb stores just in-frame clones and leaves some out. This sample has over 80,000 clones; nearly 80% occur once, and the top ten carry 2.5% to 4%. The TCR originated in a woman between 40 and 50 years old in good health and CMV-seronegative. The material sequenced was PBMCs.

DNA of the CDR3: TGCGCCAGCAGTCGTACCGGGACTAGCGGAGGAGGCTCCTACAATGAGCAGTTCTTC. It encodes CASSRTGTSGGGSYNEQFF. The chain couples TRBV5-1 to TRBJ2-1, with 11 nucleotides matching TRBD2. V lost 5 bases, J lost 0 bases, and 13 bases stayed unmatched. CDR1 and CDR2 (germline): SGHRS, YFSETQ. The CDR3 totals 19 residues.